Following are 6 T cell receptor beta chains from one sample sequenced in a study of graft-versus-host responses after intestinal transplantation. No antigen has been assigned to these receptors. Only in-frame clones appear in the TCRdb table, and some are missing; sequencing was by immunoSEQ multiplex PCR. The sample lists 84,000 or so clones, roughly 93% occurring once. Sequencing used unstimulated CD8+ T cells sorted from spleen or lymph node cells, obtained before transplant. These receptor sequences come from a human donor who was the organ donor for an intestinal transplant.

The chain employs TRBV9 and TRBJ2-7, with TRBD1 matching over 9 bases. This CDR3 is 14 amino acids long. Germline assignment: CDR1 SGDLS and CDR2 YYNGEE. V shed 3 bases and J 4 bases; nucleotides not matched to a gene: 5. CDR3 loop: CASSGGQGEYEQYF. CDR3 in DNA: TGTGCCAGCAGCGGGGGACAGGGCGAATACGAGCAGTACTTC. Looking up the rest from reference TRBV9 and TRBJ2-7 gives the full variable domain: DSGVTQTPKHLITATGQRVTLRCSPRSGDLSVYWYQQSLDQGLQFLIQYYNGEERAKGNILERFSAQQFPDLHSELNLSSLELGDSALYFCASSGGQGEYEQYFGPGTRLTVT.

This sequence joins TRBV11-2 and TRBJ1-3, with TRBD1 matching over 10 bases. Germline CDR1 SGHAT, CDR2 FQNNGV. Trimming took 6 bases from V and 6 from J; bases not matched to a gene: 8. The CDR3 length is 15 residues. In DNA form, the CDR3 reads TGTGCCAGCAGAACGACCGGGACAGGGGTAAACACCATATATTTT. As protein: CASRTTGTGVNTIYF.

The rearrangement links TRBV6-5 to TRBJ2-2; 10 nucleotides align to TRBD1. The CDR3 is 16 amino acids. The germline V gene encodes CDR1 MNHEY and CDR2 SVGAGI. With V trimmed by 1 base and J by 5 bases, 4 bases remained unmatched. CDR3 sequence: CASSYLTGGGTGELFF. The DNA of the CDR3 is TGTGCCAGCAGTTACTTGACAGGGGGCGGGACCGGGGAGCTGTTTTTT.

This clone has a single count. The chain combines TRBV15 with TRBJ2-1; TRBD1 might be the D (5 bases). V lost 2 bases and J lost 6, with 17 bases in between. The CDR3 sequence is 16 residues long. Germline CDR1 LNHNV, CDR2 YYDKDF (reference sequence). In nucleotides, the CDR3 is TGTGCCACCAGCAGATTAGACAGCCAAAAAAGCAATGAGCAGTTCTTC. Protein product: CATSRLDSQKSNEQFF.

V usage is TRBV25-1 and J usage is TRBJ1-5, with D unclear. CDR1 and CDR2 (germline): MGHDK, SYGVNS. Trimming left V 0 bases short and J 6 bases short, with 21 bases between. The CDR3 runs 18 residues. The CDR3: CASSEYPFSGRSAQPQHF. CDR3 sequence (DNA): TGTGCCAGCAGTGAATACCCATTCAGCGGTCGGTCGGCTCAGCCCCAGCATTTT.

The count of this clone is one. This rearrangement joins TRBV5-1 to TRBJ2-7; 11 nucleotides align to TRBD2. This CDR3 spans 19 amino acids. Trimming removed 0 bases from V and 3 bases from J; junction bases left unmatched: 14. Germline values: CDR1 SGHRS, CDR2 YFSETQ. DNA of the CDR3: TGCGCCAGCAGCTTGGTTACTAGCGGGAGTCCCCTCGAGAACTACGAGCAGTACTTC. As protein: CASSLVTSGSPLENYEQYF.